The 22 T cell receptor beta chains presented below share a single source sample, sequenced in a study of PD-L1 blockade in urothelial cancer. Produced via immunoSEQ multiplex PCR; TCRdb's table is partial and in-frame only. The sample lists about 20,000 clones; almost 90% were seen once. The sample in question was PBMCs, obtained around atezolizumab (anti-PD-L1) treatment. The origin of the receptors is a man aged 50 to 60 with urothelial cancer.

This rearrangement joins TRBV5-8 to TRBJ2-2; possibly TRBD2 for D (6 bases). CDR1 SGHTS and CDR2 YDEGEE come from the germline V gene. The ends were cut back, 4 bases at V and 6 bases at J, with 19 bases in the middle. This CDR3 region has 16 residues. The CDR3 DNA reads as TGTGCCAGCAGCCCGGGTTGGAGGGCGATCGCCGGGGAGCTGTTTTTT. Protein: CASSPGWRAIAGELFF.

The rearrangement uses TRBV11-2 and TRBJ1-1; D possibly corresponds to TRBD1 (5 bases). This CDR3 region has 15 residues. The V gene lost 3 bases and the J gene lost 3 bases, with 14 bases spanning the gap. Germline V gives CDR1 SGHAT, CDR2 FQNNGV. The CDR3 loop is CASSFVLGDYTEAFF. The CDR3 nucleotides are TGTGCCAGCAGCTTTGTTTTAGGGGACTACACTGAAGCTTTCTTT.

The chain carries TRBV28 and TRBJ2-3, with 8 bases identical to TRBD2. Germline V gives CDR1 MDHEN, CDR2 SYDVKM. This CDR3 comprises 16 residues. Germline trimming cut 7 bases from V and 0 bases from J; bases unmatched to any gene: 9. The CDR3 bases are TGTGCCAGCAAGCGATCTAGCGGGTCGAGCACAGATACGCAGTATTTT. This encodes CASKRSSGSSTDTQYF.

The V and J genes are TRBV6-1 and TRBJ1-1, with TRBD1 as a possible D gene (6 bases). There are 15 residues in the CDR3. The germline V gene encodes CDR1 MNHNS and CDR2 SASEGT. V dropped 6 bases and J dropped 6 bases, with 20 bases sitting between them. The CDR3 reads CASRAEQGRGPEAFF. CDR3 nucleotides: TGTGCCAGCAGAGCTGAACAGGGACGTGGACCTGAAGCTTTCTTT.

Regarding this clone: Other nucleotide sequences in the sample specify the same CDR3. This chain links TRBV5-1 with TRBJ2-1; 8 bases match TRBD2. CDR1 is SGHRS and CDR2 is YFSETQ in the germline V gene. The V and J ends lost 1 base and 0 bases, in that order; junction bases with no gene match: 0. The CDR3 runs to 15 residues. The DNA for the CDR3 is TGCGCCAGCAGCTTGAGCGGGGGCTCCTACAATGAGCAGTTCTTC. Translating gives CASSLSGGSYNEQFF.

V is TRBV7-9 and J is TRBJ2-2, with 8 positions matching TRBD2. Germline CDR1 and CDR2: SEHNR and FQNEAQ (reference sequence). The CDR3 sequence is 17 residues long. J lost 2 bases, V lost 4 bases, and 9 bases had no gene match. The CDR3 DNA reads TGTGCCAGCAGCTCTATGCTACTAGCGGCAAACACCGGGGAGCTGTTTTTT. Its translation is CASSSMLLAANTGELFF.

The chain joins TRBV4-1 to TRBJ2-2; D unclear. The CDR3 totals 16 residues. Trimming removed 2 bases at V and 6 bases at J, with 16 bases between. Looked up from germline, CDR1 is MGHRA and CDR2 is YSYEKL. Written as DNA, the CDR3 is TGCGCCAGCAGCCAAAAAACGGAGACGTCCGCCGGGGAGCTGTTTTTT. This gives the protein CASSQKTETSAGELFF.

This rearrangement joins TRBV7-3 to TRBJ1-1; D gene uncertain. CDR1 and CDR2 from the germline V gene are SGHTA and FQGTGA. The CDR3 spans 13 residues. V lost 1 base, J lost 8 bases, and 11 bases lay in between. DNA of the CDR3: TGTGCCAGCAGCTTAATGCCGGGAAGCGAAGCTTTCTTT. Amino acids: CASSLMPGSEAFF. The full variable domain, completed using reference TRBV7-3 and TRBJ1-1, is GAGVSQTPSNKVTEKGKYVELRCDPISGHTALYWYRQSLGQGPEFLIYFQGTGAADDSGLPNDRFFAVRPEGSVSTLKIQRTERGDSAVYLCASSLMPGSEAFFGQGTRLTVV.

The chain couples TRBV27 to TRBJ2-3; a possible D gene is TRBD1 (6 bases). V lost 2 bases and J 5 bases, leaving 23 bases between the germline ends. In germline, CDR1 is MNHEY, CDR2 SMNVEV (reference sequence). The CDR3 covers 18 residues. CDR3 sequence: CASSLRWPGQGVQDTQYF. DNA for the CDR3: TGTGCCAGCAGTTTACGATGGCCGGGACAAGGGGTGCAAGATACGCAGTATTTT.

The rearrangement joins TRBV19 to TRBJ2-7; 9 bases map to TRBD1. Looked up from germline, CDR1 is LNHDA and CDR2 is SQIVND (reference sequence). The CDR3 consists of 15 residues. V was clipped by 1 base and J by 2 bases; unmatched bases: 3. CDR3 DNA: TGTGCCAGTAGTATAGTAGGGACAGGGACCTACGAGCAGTACTTC. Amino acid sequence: CASSIVGTGTYEQYF. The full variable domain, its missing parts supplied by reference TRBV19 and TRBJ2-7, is DGGITQSPKYLFRKEGQNVTLSCEQNLNHDAMYWYRQDPGQGLRLIYYSQIVNDFQKGDIAEGYSVSREKKESFPLTVTSAQKNPTAFYLCASSIVGTGTYEQYFGPGTRLTVT.

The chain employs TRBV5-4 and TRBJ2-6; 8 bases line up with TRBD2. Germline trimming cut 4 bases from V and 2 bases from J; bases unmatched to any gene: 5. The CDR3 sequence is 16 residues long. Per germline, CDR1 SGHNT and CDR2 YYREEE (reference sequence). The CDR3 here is CASSRGLVAGANVLTF. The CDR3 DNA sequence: TGTGCCAGCAGCCGGGGACTAGTAGCTGGGGCCAACGTCCTGACTTTC.

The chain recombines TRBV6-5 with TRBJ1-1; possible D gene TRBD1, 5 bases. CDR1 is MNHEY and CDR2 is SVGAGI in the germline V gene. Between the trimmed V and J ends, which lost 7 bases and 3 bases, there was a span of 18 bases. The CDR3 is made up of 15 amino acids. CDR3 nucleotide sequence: TGTGCCAGCACCGACCTCTCCGGGGGTCACACTGAAGCTTTCTTT. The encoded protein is CASTDLSGGHTEAFF.

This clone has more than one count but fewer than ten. CDR3 bases: TGCGCCAGCAGCCAGGAGACAGGTGGCAATCAGCCCCAGCATTTT. Protein product: CASSQETGGNQPQHF. The chain recombines TRBV4-1 with TRBJ1-5; TRBD1 might be the D (6 bases). Per the germline V gene, CDR1 is MGHRA and CDR2 is YSYEKL. This CDR3 is 15 amino acids long. V was cut by 3 bases and J by 2 bases, with 11 bases left in between.

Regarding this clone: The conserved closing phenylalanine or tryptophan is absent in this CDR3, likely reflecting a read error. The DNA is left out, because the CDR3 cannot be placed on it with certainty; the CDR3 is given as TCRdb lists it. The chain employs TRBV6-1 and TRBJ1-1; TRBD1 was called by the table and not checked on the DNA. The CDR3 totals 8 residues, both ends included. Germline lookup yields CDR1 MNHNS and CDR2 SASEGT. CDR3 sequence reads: CASGTVVS.

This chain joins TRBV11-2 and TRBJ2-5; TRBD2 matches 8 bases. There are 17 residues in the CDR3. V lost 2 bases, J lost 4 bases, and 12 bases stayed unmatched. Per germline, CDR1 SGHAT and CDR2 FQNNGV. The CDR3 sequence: CASSLLAGSGKGETQYF. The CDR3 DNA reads TGTGCCAGCAGCTTATTAGCGGGGTCTGGAAAAGGAGAGACCCAGTACTTC.

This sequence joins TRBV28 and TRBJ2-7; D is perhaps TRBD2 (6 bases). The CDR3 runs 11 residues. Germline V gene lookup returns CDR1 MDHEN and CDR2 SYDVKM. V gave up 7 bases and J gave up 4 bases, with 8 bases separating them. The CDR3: CASIGLYEQYF. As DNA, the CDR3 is TGTGCCAGCATCGGACTATACGAGCAGTACTTC.

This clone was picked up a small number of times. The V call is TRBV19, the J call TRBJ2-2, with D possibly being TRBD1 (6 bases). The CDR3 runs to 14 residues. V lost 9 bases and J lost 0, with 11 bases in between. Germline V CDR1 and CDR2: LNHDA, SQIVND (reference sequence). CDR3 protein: CASTDRPNTGELFF. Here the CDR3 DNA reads TGTGCCAGCACCGACAGGCCGAACACCGGGGAGCTGTTTTTT.

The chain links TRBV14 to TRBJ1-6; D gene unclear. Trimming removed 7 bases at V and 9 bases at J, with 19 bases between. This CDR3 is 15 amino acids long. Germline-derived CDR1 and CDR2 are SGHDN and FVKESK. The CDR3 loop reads CASKGDLTTGSPLHF. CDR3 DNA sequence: TGTGCCAGCAAGGGTGACCTGACTACGGGTTCACCCCTCCACTTT.

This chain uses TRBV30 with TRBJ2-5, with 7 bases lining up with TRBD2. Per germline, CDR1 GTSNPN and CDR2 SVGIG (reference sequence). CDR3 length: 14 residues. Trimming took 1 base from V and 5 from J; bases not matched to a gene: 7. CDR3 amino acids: CAWSGVRGGETQYF. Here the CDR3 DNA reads TGTGCCTGGAGTGGGGTGCGGGGAGGGGAGACCCAGTACTTC.

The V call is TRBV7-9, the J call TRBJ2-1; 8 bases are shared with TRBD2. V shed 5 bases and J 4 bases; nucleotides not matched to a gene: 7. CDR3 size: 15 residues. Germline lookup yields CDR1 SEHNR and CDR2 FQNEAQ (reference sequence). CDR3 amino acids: CASSRERGKYNEQFF. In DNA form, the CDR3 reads TGTGCCAGCAGCCGCGAGCGGGGGAAATACAATGAGCAGTTCTTC.

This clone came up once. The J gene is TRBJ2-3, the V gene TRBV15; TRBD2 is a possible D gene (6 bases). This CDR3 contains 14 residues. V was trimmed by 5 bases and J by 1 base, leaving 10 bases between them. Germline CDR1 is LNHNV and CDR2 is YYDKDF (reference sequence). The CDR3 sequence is CATSRQRGTDTQYF. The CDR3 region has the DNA TGTGCCACCAGCCGGCAGCGGGGCACAGATACGCAGTATTTT.

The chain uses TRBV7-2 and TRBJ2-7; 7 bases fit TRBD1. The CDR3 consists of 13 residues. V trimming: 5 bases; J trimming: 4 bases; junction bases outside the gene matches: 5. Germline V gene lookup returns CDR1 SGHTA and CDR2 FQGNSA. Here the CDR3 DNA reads TGTGCCAGCAGCCGGGACAGAGATTACGAGCAGTACTTC. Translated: CASSRDRDYEQYF.